This section outlines one T cell receptor beta chain sequence together with its context. Via MiXCR, TCRdb re-called the reads, giving one row per CDR3 protein. The table lists about 150,000 distinct CDR3 sequences, around a quarter of them singletons. The data were taken from a study of T cell repertoires in cytomegalovirus infection. This TCR was sampled from a human donor in good health (CMV status not recorded). Some clones in this sample may be carry-over from other donors' samples. Sequenced input: PBMCs.

This CDR3 is CASSLWGAGGLETQYF. In nucleotides, the CDR3 is TGTGCCAGCAGTTTATGGGGAGCGGGGGGGCTTGAGACCCAGTACTTC. V is TRBV28 and J is TRBJ2-5, with 10 nucleotides matching TRBD2. CDR3 length: 16 residues. Losses at the gene ends were 0 bases for V and 5 bases for J; bases not matched to a gene: 6. Looked up from germline, CDR1 is MDHEN and CDR2 is SYDVKM. Full variable domain (missing parts from reference TRBV28 and TRBJ2-5): DVKVTQSSRYLVKRTGEKVFLECVQDMDHENMFWYRQDPGLGLRLIYFSYDVKMKEKGDIPEGYSVSREKKERFSLILESASTNQTSMYLCASSLWGAGGLETQYFGPGTRLLVL.